One and the same sample provided the 25 T cell receptor beta chains below, sequenced in a study of blood T cells in healthy people across ages. The second PCR ran roughly 7 to 12 cycles with a sample-barcoded 5' primer and J-beta primers. MiXCR, run by TCRdb on the 5' RACE reads, gives a single entry per CDR3 protein. This table has roughly 1,500,000 distinct CDR3 sequences, around two fifths appearing once. The sample taken for sequencing was blood. Receptor source: a woman aged 18-30 years in good health.

This clonotype has a handful of counts. The V and J genes are TRBV20-1 and TRBJ2-1; 9 bases line up with TRBD2. CDR3 length equals 15 residues. V shed 0 bases and J 4 bases; nucleotides not matched to a gene: 4. The germline gives CDR1 DFQATT, CDR2 SNEGSKA (reference sequence). As DNA, the CDR3 is TGCAGTGCTAGAGATTACAGCGGGAGGTACAATGAGCAGTTCTTC. Encoded protein: CSARDYSGRYNEQFF.

In this sample, this clonotype turned up many times. The V gene is TRBV12-3 or TRBV12-4, the J gene TRBJ2-1; weak D call: TRBD1 (6 bases). Trimming removed 6 bases from V and 4 bases from J, with 31 bases in between. The CDR3 has 20 amino acids. This chain's CDR3 is CASSQGLVPGTRFAYNEQFF. Here the CDR3 DNA reads TGTGCCAGCAGCCAAGGGTTAGTCCCCGGGACACGTTTCGCATACAATGAGCAGTTCTTC.

Here the CDR3 reads CATPSAANYGYTF. The CDR3 DNA follows: TGTGCCACGCCGAGCGCAGCTAACTATGGCTACACCTTC. V is TRBV6-1 and J is TRBJ1-2; D is ambiguous. The CDR3 runs 13 residues. Germline lookup yields CDR1 MNHNS and CDR2 SASEGT. With 10 bases removed from V and 0 bases from J, the gap between germline ends came to 12 bases.

V is TRBV5-1 and J is TRBJ2-1; 9 bases fit TRBD1. After removal of 2 bases from V and 7 bases from J, the junction contained 13 bases not matched to a gene. CDR3 length: 17 amino acids. Germline V lookup: CDR1 SGHRS, CDR2 YFSETQ. The CDR3 nucleotides are TGCGCCAGCAGCTTTAATCCAGGGACAGGGCGGAATAATGAGCAGTTCTTC. Protein sequence: CASSFNPGTGRNNEQFF.

The J gene is TRBJ2-7, the V gene TRBV6-6, with D uncertain. The germline gives CDR1 MNHNY, CDR2 SVGAGI (reference sequence). The CDR3 sequence is 12 residues long. V lost 6 bases and J lost 6, with 12 bases in between. The CDR3 nucleotides are TGTGCCAGCAGCCCCGTTCCGGGCGAGCAGTACTTC. Translated, it gives CASSPVPGEQYF.

This clonotype was found many times. A junction boundary mismatches the germline segment, possibly from a read error. This chain links TRBV2 with TRBJ2-5, with D maybe TRBD2 (5 bases). Germline CDR1 is SNHLY and CDR2 is FYNNEI. There are 11 residues in the CDR3. The CDR3 region is CASSGGETQYF. CDR3 sequence (DNA): TGCGCCAGCAGCGGAGGAGAGACCCAGTACTTC.

This clonotype has a handful of counts. The J gene is TRBJ2-4, the V gene TRBV4-1; 10 nucleotides line up with TRBD1. This CDR3 has 14 amino acids. J gave up 8 bases and V 4 bases, and 5 bases lay outside the gene matches. Germline CDR1 is MGHRA and CDR2 is YSYEKL. The CDR3 reads CASSPGQGRDIQYF. In DNA form, the CDR3 reads TGCGCCAGCAGCCCGGGACAGGGGAGGGACATTCAGTACTTC.

This rearrangement joins TRBV12-3 or TRBV12-4 to TRBJ1-4, with TRBD1 identical over 7 bases. After removal of 3 bases from V and 3 bases from J, the junction contained 7 bases not matched to a gene. CDR3 length equals 16 residues. The CDR3 DNA reads as TGTGCCAGCAGTTTCGTGACAGGGTCGGCTAATGAAAAACTGTTTTTT. It yields the protein CASSFVTGSANEKLFF.

V gene TRBV12-3 or TRBV12-4 combines with J gene TRBJ2-1; TRBD2 aligns across 11 bases. The CDR3 contains 16 residues. V was clipped by 6 bases and J by 5 bases; unmatched bases: 9. In DNA form, the CDR3 reads TGTGCCAGCAGATCCGGGACTAGCGGAGCAGACAATGAGCAGTTCTTC. It codes for CASRSGTSGADNEQFF.

Concerning this clonotype itself: The junction departs from the called germline gene at one end, perhaps through a read error. The chain combines TRBV6-6 with TRBJ1-2, with 10 bases that match TRBD1. This CDR3 spans 15 amino acids. The germline CDR1 and CDR2 sequences are MNHNY and SVGAGI (reference sequence). The CDR3 bases are TGTGCTAGCAGTTACACCGGGACAGGGGACGGTGGCTACACCTTC. Amino acid sequence: CASSYTGTGDGGYTF.

The chain carries TRBV4-1 and TRBJ2-3; the match to TRBD2 covers 12 bases. Per germline, CDR1 MGHRA and CDR2 YSYEKL. The CDR3 has 16 residues. The V gene end was trimmed by 4 bases and the J gene end by 4 bases; junction bases not matched to a gene: 6. The CDR3, as DNA: TGCGCCAGCAGCCTAACTAGCGGGAGGACGGCAGATACGCAGTATTTT. This encodes CASSLTSGRTADTQYF.

This chain links TRBV10-3 with TRBJ2-4; 14 positions agree with TRBD2. The J call is uncertain, as TRBJ2-5 better fits the DNA end. Germline assignment: CDR1 ENHRY and CDR2 SYGVKD. This CDR3 is built from 15 residues. CDR3 region: CAIRPTSGRAETQYF. CDR3 DNA sequence: TGTGCCATCAGGCCGACTAGCGGGAGGGCAGAGACCCAGTACTTC.

This clonotype has only a few counts. The chain recombines TRBV11-2 with TRBJ2-4, with no clear D. Germline lookup yields CDR1 SGHAT and CDR2 FQNNGV. With 0 bases removed from V and 5 bases from J, the gap between germline ends came to 11 bases. The CDR3 has 15 residues. In nucleotides, the CDR3 is TGTGCCAGCAGCTTAGATGGACGGCTCCAAAACATTCAGTACTTC. Its translation: CASSLDGRLQNIQYF.

A word on this clonotype: The junction shows a germline mismatch at one end, possibly a read error. V and J are TRBV25-1 and TRBJ2-1; 7 bases align to TRBD1. The CDR3 has 15 amino acids. Germline CDR1 reads MGHDK; CDR2 reads SYGVNS. CDR3 sequence (DNA): TGTGCCAGCGGTGAAAGAGGGGGCGGATACAATGAGCAGTTCTTC. Amino acid sequence: CASGERGGGYNEQFF.

The chain links TRBV5-1 to TRBJ1-1; 7 bases match TRBD1. Trimming at V came to 4 bases and at J to 3 bases, leaving 6 bases not matched to a gene. The germline gives CDR1 SGHRS, CDR2 YFSETQ. The CDR3 loop spans 14 amino acids. CDR3 sequence: CASSTAGGYTEAFF. The CDR3 nucleotides are TGCGCCAGCAGCACCGCAGGGGGGTACACTGAAGCTTTCTTT.

J is TRBJ2-2 and V is TRBV3-1, with 7 bases aligning to TRBD2. The CDR3 consists of 14 residues. V lost 4 bases, J lost 5 bases, and 4 bases stayed unmatched. Per germline, CDR1 LGHDT and CDR2 YNNKEL (reference sequence). CDR3 in amino acids: CASSRSGPTGELFF. CDR3 in DNA: TGTGCCAGCAGCCGTAGCGGGCCGACCGGGGAGCTGTTTTTT.

Concerning this clonotype: A read error may produce the germline difference seen at one junction end. This chain joins TRBV15 and TRBJ1-1; D is ambiguous. Germline loops: CDR1 LNHNV, CDR2 YYDKDF (reference sequence). The CDR3 runs to 14 residues. The CDR3 reads CAASRDLGNTEAFF. CDR3 sequence (DNA): TGTGCCGCCAGCAGAGACCTAGGTAACACTGAAGCTTTCTTT.

The chain joins TRBV28 to TRBJ2-4, with TRBD1 matching over 9 bases. The DNA matches TRBJ2-7 better at its end, which makes the J call doubtful. The CDR3 has 14 amino acids. Germline values: CDR1 MDHEN, CDR2 SYDVKM. CDR3 bases: TGTGCCAGCAGTCCCGAGACAGGGGGCTACGAGCAGTACTTC. Protein sequence: CASSPETGGYEQYF.

V is TRBV6-6 and J is TRBJ1-5; the D gene is possibly TRBD1 (5 bases). The CDR3 extends over 17 amino acids. Trimming took 6 bases from V and 9 from J, leaving 27 bases between them. Germline V CDR1 and CDR2: MNHNY, SVGAGI (reference sequence). For the CDR3, the DNA is TGTGCCAGCAGCCCCAATTTACCGGGACGGAGGCGATCGCCCCAGCATTTT. This gives the protein CASSPNLPGRRRSPQHF.

The genes are TRBV5-1 and TRBJ2-3, with D maybe TRBD2 (5 bases). Germline V gene lookup returns CDR1 SGHRS and CDR2 YFSETQ. Between the trimmed V and J ends, which lost 4 bases and 4 bases, there was a span of 13 bases. The CDR3 runs 14 residues. Written as DNA, the CDR3 is TGCGCCAGCAGCGCTGGAGGTCCGGCAGATACGCAGTATTTT. Its protein is CASSAGGPADTQYF.

The table lists this clonotype with a count of one. The chain joins TRBV3-1 to TRBJ1-2, with TRBD1 matching over 8 bases. V lost 1 base to trimming and J lost 6 bases; unmatched junction nucleotides: 7. The CDR3 has 15 residues. The germline V gene has CDR1 LGHDT and CDR2 YNNKEL (reference sequence). This CDR3 reads CASSQGPAGGNGYTF. DNA for the CDR3: TGTGCCAGCAGCCAAGGACCGGCAGGGGGCAATGGCTACACCTTC.

V usage is TRBV4-2 and J usage is TRBJ2-7; 14 bases match TRBD2. The CDR3 totals 18 residues. Trimming removed 0 bases from V and 1 base from J; junction bases left unmatched: 5. CDR1 and CDR2 (germline): LGHNA, YNFKEQ. The CDR3 DNA reads TGTGCCAGCAGCCAAGAAGGGGGACTAGCGGGGGTTTCCTACGAGCAGTACTTC. Translation gives CASSQEGGLAGVSYEQYF.

Of note for this clonotype: Sequence at one end of the junction differs from germline and may be a read error. This chain links TRBV7-6 with TRBJ1-1, with D hard to call. CDR3 length: 14 residues. The germline gives CDR1 SGHVS, CDR2 FNYEAQ. The CDR3 DNA sequence: TGTGCCAGCCTCCCTGGAGGCTTGAACACTGGAGCTTTCTTT. Translating gives CASLPGGLNTGAFF.

This chain connects TRBV5-1 to TRBJ1-2; 7 positions agree with TRBD1. V was clipped by 7 bases and J by 4 bases; unmatched bases: 10. Germline loops: CDR1 SGHRS, CDR2 YFSETQ. The CDR3 extends over 14 amino acids. The CDR3 here is CASQPGGVPYGYTF. The CDR3 DNA reads as TGCGCCAGCCAACCAGGGGGAGTACCCTATGGCTACACCTTC.

V is TRBV4-1 and J is TRBJ1-3; 10 nucleotides align to TRBD1. With 2 bases clipped from V and 2 bases from J, the junction kept 9 bases outside the gene matches. The CDR3 extends over 18 amino acids. In germline, CDR1 is MGHRA, CDR2 YSYEKL. CDR3 sequence reads: CASSQRDRGVRTGNTIYF. CDR3 nucleotide sequence: TGCGCCAGCAGCCAACGGGACAGGGGAGTGAGGACTGGAAACACCATATATTTT.